This TCR beta chain originates from a study of blood T cell repertoires in COVID-19. Overall study context: The origin of the acute and convalescent COVID-19 samples was the United States, Italy and Spain. PBMCs, B-cell-depleted T cells, or T cells were the source of the cDNA or gDNA that made up the material.

This CDR3 spans 15 amino acids. V dropped 0 bases and J dropped 2 bases, with 9 bases sitting between them. The germline CDR1 and CDR2 sequences are KGHSH and LQKENI. Per the original data handling: How many nucleated cells were present was estimated from reference gene primer amplification. The table came from immunoSEQ multiplex PCR; TCRdb's copy has only in-frame clones and leaves some out. The V and J calls and the clone size are those of that table, but D and trimming were determined from the DNA. The sample shows 90,000 to 100,000 clones, about 85% of them seen only once. The V and J genes are TRBV18 and TRBJ2-3; TRBD1 might be the D (5 bases). Sequenced input: peripheral blood. The TCR sequence derives from a man between 65 and 85 years old with acute or convalescent COVID-19. The chain's CDR3 is CASSPPVTATDTQYF. The CDR3 nucleotides read TGTGCCAGCTCACCACCCGTGACAGCCACAGATACGCAGTATTTT.